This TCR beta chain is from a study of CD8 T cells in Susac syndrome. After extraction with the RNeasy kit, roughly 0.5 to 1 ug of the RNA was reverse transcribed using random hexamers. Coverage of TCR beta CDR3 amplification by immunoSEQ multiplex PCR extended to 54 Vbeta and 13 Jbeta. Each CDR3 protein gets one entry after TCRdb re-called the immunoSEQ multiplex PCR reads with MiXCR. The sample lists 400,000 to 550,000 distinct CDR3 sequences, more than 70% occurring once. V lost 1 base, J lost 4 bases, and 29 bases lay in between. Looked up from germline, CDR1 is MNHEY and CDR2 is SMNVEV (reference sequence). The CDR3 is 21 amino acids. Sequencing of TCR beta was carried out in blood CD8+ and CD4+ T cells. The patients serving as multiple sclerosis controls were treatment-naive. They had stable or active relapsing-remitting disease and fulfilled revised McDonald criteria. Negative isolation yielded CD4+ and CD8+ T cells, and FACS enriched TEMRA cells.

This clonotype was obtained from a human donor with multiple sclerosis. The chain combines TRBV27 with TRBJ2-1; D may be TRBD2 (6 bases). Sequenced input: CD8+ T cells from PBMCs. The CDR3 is CASSLFVGPRPFIREYNEQFF. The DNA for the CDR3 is TGTGCCAGCAGTTTATTTGTAGGGCCGCGACCCTTTATTCGGGAGTACAATGAGCAGTTCTTC.